The T cell receptor beta chain described here comes from a study of cytomegalovirus exposure and HLA in healthy donors. Across the study: An analysis done earlier identified more than 100 million unique TCR beta sequences from 150 million to 200 million T cells. General study results and limits: In vitro experiments confirmed that three CMV-associated chains were specific for CMV antigens. Most TCR sequences were seen very rarely across donors, but some public TCRs occurred in many.

To note about this clone: Its antigen is not identified.

Germline CDR1 LGHNA, CDR2 YSLEER. There are 17 residues in the CDR3. Germline trimming cut 3 bases from V and 3 bases from J; bases unmatched to any gene: 11. The PCR ran on 60 Vbeta and 13 Jbeta primers. Sequenced by immunoSEQ multiplex PCR; TCRdb stores in-frame clones only, minus some. The sample includes 160,000 or so clones, 70% to 80% of them seen just once. The chain carries TRBV4-3 and TRBJ2-7; TRBD1 aligns across 10 bases. This receptor was obtained from a young man in good health and CMV-seropositive. Sequenced material: PBMCs. The chain's CDR3 is CASSQGVGQGEGYEQYF. The CDR3 DNA reads TGCGCCAGCAGCCAGGGAGTTGGACAGGGGGAGGGCTACGAGCAGTACTTC.